The T cell receptor (beta chain) under discussion was sequenced for a study of blood T cells in healthy people across ages (dated by TCRdb to between 2015 and 2017). About the investigation overall: In model experiments, template switching captured about one uniquely barcoded TCR beta cDNA molecule for every two T cells. Using deep sequencing normalized with unique cDNA molecular identifiers, the study measured how TCR beta repertoire diversity changes with age. Four age groups were formed from the donors: young (average about 15 years), middle-aged (approximately 41), aged (roughly 58) and long-lived (approximately 80). Two additional independent replicas of 1 million unique cDNA reads from the same blood draw were analyzed for two donors (one aged 18 to 30 and one aged 80 or older). Donors of different ages were randomly distributed across sequencing lanes to avoid experimental bias.

Libraries were made using 5' RACE. The sequencer listed for this sample is Illumina HiSeq 2500. A second PCR of 7 to 11 cycles was performed with a sample-barcoded 5' primer and a J-beta primer mix. Each TCR beta cDNA molecule received a unique molecular identifier from a template-switch 5' adaptor carrying 12 random nucleotides. Each sample yielded at least 2.5 million CDR3-containing paired-end reads. All of the RNA was converted into first-strand cDNA using the Mint cDNA synthesis kit, with a TRBC-specific oligonucleotide serving as the primer. After uracil-DNA glycosylase treatment, a first 18-cycle PCR used universal primers M1SS and BC2_uni_R on all cDNA. As for the authors' bioinformatics: For normalization, 1 million high-quality reads were randomly selected from each sample, with every read carrying a distinct molecular identifier. Instead of being binned into consensus sequences, reads that shared molecular identifiers were thrown out. MiTCR, with a Q25 quality threshold and the strictest error-elimination algorithm, was used for CDR3 identification, clonotype clustering and error correction. A nonparametric unseen species model with Euler transformation was used to estimate lower-bound total TCR beta diversity. Clones were called with MiXCR by TCRdb after fastp trimmed the public reads at Q25, and only in-frame beta chains were retained. Here each entry gathers all rows of one CDR3 protein and keeps the most common genes and DNA. The V and J calls come from TCRdb's annotation, not from the publication. This sample has about 290,000 distinct CDR3 sequences in its table, and around 27% of those were observed once. 25% to 30% of the sample rests with the top ten.

The donors were about 40 Caucasian individuals from Russia, aged about 6 to 100 years, who were systemically healthy. Each donor gave around 9.9 milliliters of peripheral blood, collected into EDTA-treated Vacutainer tubes. Ficoll-Paque density-gradient centrifugation was used to isolate PBMCs, with at least 6.5 million per sample. Trizol reagent was used to extract total RNA from the PBMCs, yielding at least 5 micrograms per sample. Naive CD45RAhigh/CD27high T cell percentages were measured by flow cytometry on a PBMC aliquot from every donor. As encoded in the germline V gene (reference sequence), CDR1 is DFQATT while CDR2 is SNEGSKA. After removal of 1 base from V and 3 bases from J, the junction retains 8 bases not matched to a gene. The CDR3 starts with the cysteine, ends with the phenylalanine, and has 15 residues. Here the CDR3 DNA is all that survives: 45 bases in frame from base 1. Here is what the overall study found, with its caveats: A strong correlation was found between observed TCR beta diversity and the percentage of naive T cells measured by flow cytometry. Donor CMV infection status was unknown, potentially confounding age-related changes in expanded clonotypes. The long-lived group showed more naive CD4+ T cells, fewer expanded clones and increased TCR diversity than the aged group, suggesting age selection. Estimates of total diversity based on one million sequenced T cells were regarded as lower bounds and as underestimates. As age increased, observed TCR beta diversity per million T cells dropped in a roughly linear way, and a significant reduction was already evident by age roughly 40. Bulk unsorted PBMC profiling prevented conclusive comparison of naive and antigen-experienced compartments.

Of note for this clonotype: Its antigen remains undetermined. Base qualities were left out, and no much larger clone turns up one base away.

This sequence was found in a woman in her seventies in good health. The sequence is built from TRBV20-1 and TRBJ2-5; 7 of the junction bases match TRBD2. What was sequenced was blood. The DNA sequence follows: TGCAGTGCTAGAGTGTTCGGGCTAGCGGAAGAGACCCAGTACTTC. It translates to CSARVFGLAEETQYF.